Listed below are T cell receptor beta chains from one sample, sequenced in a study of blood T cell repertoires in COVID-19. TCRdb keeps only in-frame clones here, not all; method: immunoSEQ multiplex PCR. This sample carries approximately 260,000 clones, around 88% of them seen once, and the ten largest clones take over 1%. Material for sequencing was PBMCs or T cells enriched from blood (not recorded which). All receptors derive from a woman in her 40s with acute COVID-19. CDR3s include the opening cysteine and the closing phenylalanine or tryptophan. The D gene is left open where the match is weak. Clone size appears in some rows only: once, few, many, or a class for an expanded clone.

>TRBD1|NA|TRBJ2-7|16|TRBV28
CASSFVLGQGAHEQYF
TGTGCCAGCAGTTTTGTTCTGGGACAGGGGGCACACGAGCAGTACTTC
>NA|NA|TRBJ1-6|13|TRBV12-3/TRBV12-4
CASIQERGSPLHF
TGTGCCAGCATTCAGGAAAGGGGTTCACCCCTCCACTTT
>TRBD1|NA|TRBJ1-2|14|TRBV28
CASSFLDRGNGYTF
TGTGCCAGCAGTTTCCTGGACAGGGGTAATGGCTACACCTTC
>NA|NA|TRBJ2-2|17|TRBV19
CASSIPPVSWLPGELFF
TGTGCCAGTAGTATTCCCCCAGTGTCCTGGTTGCCCGGGGAGCTGTTTTTT
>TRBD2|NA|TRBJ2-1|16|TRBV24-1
CATSERTSGYYNEQFF
TGTGCCACCAGTGAACGGACTAGCGGGTACTACAATGAGCAGTTCTTC
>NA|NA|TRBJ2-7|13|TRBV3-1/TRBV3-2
CASSQSRTGEQYF
TGTGCCAGCAGCCAAAGTCGAACTGGCGAGCAGTACTTC
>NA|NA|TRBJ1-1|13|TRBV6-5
CASSYSRGTEAFF
TGTGCCAGCAGTTACAGCCGGGGAACTGAAGCTTTCTTT
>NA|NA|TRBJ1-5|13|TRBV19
CASSMAGRQPQHF
TGTGCCAGTAGTATGGCAGGTCGGCAGCCCCAGCATTTT
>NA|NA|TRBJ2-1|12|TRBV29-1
CSVDDLSSEQFF
TGCAGCGTTGACGATCTCTCTAGTGAGCAGTTCTTC
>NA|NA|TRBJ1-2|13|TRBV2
CASSGGNSVRYTF
TGTGCCAGCAGTGGAGGGAATAGTGTCCGCTACACCTTC
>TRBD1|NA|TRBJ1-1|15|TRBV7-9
CASSPLAGGESRPFF
TGTGCCAGCAGCCCCCTGGCAGGGGGCGAGTCTCGGCCTTTCTTT
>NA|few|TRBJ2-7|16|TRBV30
CAWSTPRTAGLSWQYF
TGTGCCTGGAGTACCCCCCGGACAGCGGGGCTCTCTTGGCAGTACTTC